These 5 T cell receptor beta chains share one sample of origin, sequenced in a study of post-analysis software for immune sequencing data. Whole-study results and caveats: In patients, TRBV5-6, TRBV5-1 and TRBV20-1 belonged to several TRBV segments found more frequently than in controls.

Which antigens these TCRs recognize remains unknown. Carried by the TCR beta cDNA libraries were unique molecular identifiers. TCRdb itself ran the PCR reads through MiXCR, one entry per CDR3 protein. The sample shows roughly 580,000 distinct CDR3 sequences, 44% of them seen only once. The sample taken for sequencing was blood. The receptors here all came from a girl between 10 and 17 years old with multiple sclerosis.

This clonotype appeared once. The V gene is TRBV10-2, the J gene TRBJ1-1, with unresolved D. The germline V gene has CDR1 WSHSY and CDR2 SAAADI. Trimming removed 2 bases at V and 7 bases at J, with 5 bases between. The CDR3 is made up of 11 amino acids. CDR3 coding DNA: TGCGCCAGCAGTGAGAGAGTTGAAGCTTTCTTT. Its protein product is CASSERVEAFF.

This clonotype was recorded a few times. The V gene is TRBV10-3, the J gene TRBJ2-7; D is perhaps TRBD1 (6 bases). From germline, CDR1 is ENHRY and CDR2 SYGVKD. Trimming stripped 3 bases from V and 3 bases from J, with 12 bases between. CDR3 length: 14 amino acids. This chain's CDR3 is CAISDTLQGYEQYF. CDR3 in DNA: TGTGCCATCAGTGACACATTACAGGGCTACGAGCAGTACTTC.

This chain connects TRBV4-2 to TRBJ1-2, with D unclear. V was shortened by 0 bases and J by 2 bases, with 7 bases between the two germline ends. Germline lookup yields CDR1 LGHNA and CDR2 YNFKEQ. This CDR3 is 14 amino acids long. DNA of the CDR3: TGTGCCAGCAGCCAAGATCCAGCAAACTATGGCTACACCTTC. It is translated as CASSQDPANYGYTF.

The V call is TRBV7-9, the J call TRBJ2-1; 7 bases agree with TRBD2. CDR3 length: 16 residues. Germline CDR1 and CDR2: SEHNR and FQNEAQ (reference sequence). The ends lost 5 bases at V and 4 bases at J; junction bases unmatched: 11. In DNA form, the CDR3 reads TGTGCCAGCAGCGCTTTCGGGACTAACGCTTACAATGAGCAGTTCTTC. This translates into CASSAFGTNAYNEQFF.

J is TRBJ1-5 and V is TRBV12-3 or TRBV12-4, with D possibly matching TRBD1 (5 bases). This CDR3 comprises 14 residues. Trimming pared 8 bases from V and 5 bases from J, leaving 16 bases between. The CDR3 here is CASSPAGGHQPQHF. The DNA of the CDR3 is TGTGCCAGCTCGCCCGCGGGGGGTCATCAGCCCCAGCATTTT.